This TCR beta chain was found in a study of metastatic and nonmetastatic thyroid tumors. Study details: Repertoires of blood and of tissue (tumor or nodule) from malignant and benign thyroid patients were compared. Study-wide findings and caveats: Across blood and tumor, TCR beta diversity in malignant thyroid tumors was reportedly significantly higher than in benign nodules.

Original analysis: It was from CDR3 differences across clinicopathological groups that a distant-metastasis classifier for papillary thyroid cancer was built. TCRdb recomputed clones from the PCR reads via MiXCR. These V and J calls derive from TCRdb rather than the authors' analysis. The sample consists of around 19,000 clones, more than 35% of them appearing once. In its sample, this clone was seen a few times. The antigen is undetermined. There are 17 residues in the CDR3. CDR1 and CDR2 (germline): MNHEY, SVGEGT. J was trimmed by 3 bases and V by 7 bases; bases with no gene match: 14. Every patient was untreated before thyroid surgery.

This chain links TRBV6-2 or TRBV6-3 with TRBJ2-7, with 11 bases matching TRBD2. The sequence came from a female donor with papillary thyroid cancer or a benign thyroid nodule (not recorded which). Some clones in this sample may be carry-over from other donors' samples. The sequenced material came from tumor tissue. The CDR3 loop reads CASTLSWTSGLHYEQYF. The CDR3, as DNA: TGTGCCAGCACCCTTTCCTGGACTAGCGGGTTACACTACGAGCAGTACTTC.